Listed below are T cell receptor beta chains from one sample, sequenced in a study of blood T cell repertoires in COVID-19. Assay used: immunoSEQ multiplex PCR; TCRdb lists only in-frame clones, some missing. The sample lists roughly 230,000 clones, 80% to 90% seen once, with approximately 0.89% in the top ten. Sample: peripheral blood. These TCRs come from a man between 35 and 55 years old with acute or convalescent COVID-19. Each CDR3 is given with its conserved first and last residue. Fields, in order: D gene, V gene, J gene, clone size, CDR3 DNA, CDR3 protein. The D gene is left open where the match is weak. Only some rows state a clone size, as once, few, many or a class for expanded clones.

D gene: -; V gene: TRBV6-5; J gene: TRBJ2-1; clone size: once; CDR3 DNA: TGTGCCAGCACCCCAAACGAGGCGGGGAATGAGCAGTTCTTC; CDR3 protein: CASTPNEAGNEQFF
D gene: TRBD1; V gene: TRBV6-5; J gene: TRBJ1-2; clone size: -; CDR3 DNA: TGTGCCGCGGGGGGGACAGTGAACTATGGCTACACCTTC; CDR3 protein: CAAGGTVNYGYTF
D gene: -; V gene: TRBV19; J gene: TRBJ2-5; clone size: -; CDR3 DNA: TGTGCCACAGGGGCGGGTGAGACCCAGTACTTC; CDR3 protein: CATGAGETQYF
D gene: TRBD1; V gene: TRBV29-1; J gene: TRBJ2-1; clone size: -; CDR3 DNA: TGCAGCGTCGATCCCGGGACAGGGGCCAACAATGAGCAGTTCTTC; CDR3 protein: CSVDPGTGANNEQFF
D gene: -; V gene: TRBV7-2; J gene: TRBJ1-1; clone size: -; CDR3 DNA: TGTGCCAGCAGCGCAGCCTCCAGGGCTGGCACTGAAGCTTTCTTT; CDR3 protein: CASSAASRAGTEAFF
D gene: -; V gene: TRBV10-3; J gene: TRBJ2-1; clone size: -; CDR3 DNA: TGTGCCATCACTAGCCGCGGGCAGAGTCATTACAATGAGCAGTTCTTC; CDR3 protein: CAITSRGQSHYNEQFF
D gene: TRBD2; V gene: TRBV11-3; J gene: TRBJ2-3; clone size: -; CDR3 DNA: TGTGCCAGCAGCCCGGGACTAGCGGGCCCGCATCAGGATACGCAGTATTTT; CDR3 protein: CASSPGLAGPHQDTQYF
D gene: -; V gene: TRBV2; J gene: TRBJ1-6; clone size: -; CDR3 DNA: TGTGCCAGCAGCCCGGGGGACGGCTCACCCCTCCACTTT; CDR3 protein: CASSPGDGSPLHF
D gene: TRBD1; V gene: TRBV5-4; J gene: TRBJ2-5; clone size: -; CDR3 DNA: TGTGCCAGCAGCCTACAGGGGGCAGGGGAGACCCAGTACTTC; CDR3 protein: CASSLQGAGETQYF
D gene: -; V gene: TRBV16; J gene: TRBJ2-3; clone size: -; CDR3 DNA: TGTGCCAGCAGCCCCTCCGGGACACCGCTCCGCACAGATACGCAGTATTTT; CDR3 protein: CASSPSGTPLRTDTQYF
D gene: -; V gene: TRBV19; J gene: TRBJ2-7; clone size: -; CDR3 DNA: TGTGCCAGTAGTATATTTAAAGGACAACTCTACGAGCAGTACTTC; CDR3 protein: CASSIFKGQLYEQYF
D gene: TRBD1; V gene: TRBV7-3; J gene: TRBJ1-1; clone size: -; CDR3 DNA: TGTGCCAGCAGCCAAGGACAGGTGAACACTGAAGCTTTCTTT; CDR3 protein: CASSQGQVNTEAFF
D gene: -; V gene: TRBV4-3; J gene: TRBJ2-7; clone size: -; CDR3 DNA: TGCGCCAGCAGCCAAGAGGCACAGGGACGGGGACCCTACGAGCAGTACTTC; CDR3 protein: CASSQEAQGRGPYEQYF
D gene: -; V gene: TRBV5-4; J gene: TRBJ2-1; clone size: -; CDR3 DNA: TGTGCCAGCAGCTCCCCGGGGGGCGGATACCGATTCTTC; CDR3 protein: CASSSPGGGYRFF
D gene: -; V gene: TRBV6-5; J gene: TRBJ1-2; clone size: once; CDR3 DNA: TGTGCCAGCACCCTAGGAGGGTCACGTGAGAAGAACTACACCTTC; CDR3 protein: CASTLGGSREKNYTF
D gene: -; V gene: TRBV12-5; J gene: TRBJ2-7; clone size: -; CDR3 DNA: TGTGCTAGTGGTTTCCACAGCTCCTACGAGCAGTACTTC; CDR3 protein: CASGFHSSYEQYF
D gene: TRBD1; V gene: TRBV10-3; J gene: TRBJ1-1; clone size: once; CDR3 DNA: TGTGCCATCAGCAGCGGACAGGAGGGATCGAACACTGAAGCTTTCTTT; CDR3 protein: CAISSGQEGSNTEAFF